This T cell receptor beta chain is from a study of monozygotic twins with inflammatory bowel disease. Findings and limits, study-wide: IBD patients displayed reduced TCRbeta diversity (inverse Simpson) when set against healthy co-twins. Distinct T cell subtypes could not be told apart. Sharing of clonotypes with others was lower in IBD patients than in healthy twins, and this was especially so with disease activity.

CDR1 is ENHRY, CDR2 SYGVKD, per germline. CDR3 size: 18 residues. The authors isolated total RNA from whole blood without sorting T cells. TCRdb reprocessed the 5' RACE reads and keeps a single row for each CDR3 protein, giving no DNA. The sample is made up of tens of thousands of distinct CDR3 sequences, and the top ten hold less than 7.5% of it. Comments on this clonotype: Its antigen is as yet unknown.

The sequenced sample consisted of blood. This chain connects TRBV10-3 to TRBJ2-3; TCRdb outputs TRBD2, but without DNA this stays unchecked. The source is a human donor with ulcerative colitis or Crohn's disease, or a healthy co-twin of an affected twin (not recorded which). CDR3 region: CAISESPGLGPRADTQYF.